A single sample gave rise to the 23 T cell receptor beta chains below, sequenced in a study of cytomegalovirus exposure and HLA in healthy donors. Some clones are missing from TCRdb's copy, which holds only in-frame ones; the method was immunoSEQ multiplex PCR. This table holds 60,000 to 80,000 clones, 85% found once. The sample was PBMCs. The receptors shown here come from a man aged 25-45 years in good health and CMV-seronegative.

V usage is TRBV6-1 and J usage is TRBJ2-2; 10 bases are shared with TRBD1. CDR1 and CDR2 (germline): MNHNS, SASEGT. This CDR3 comprises 15 residues. V dropped 3 bases and J dropped 7; count of bases not matched to a gene: 5. In DNA, the CDR3 is TGTGCCAGCAGTGAGACAGGGGGCGCGGTCGGGGAGCTGTTTTTT. This translates into CASSETGGAVGELFF.

The V gene is TRBV27, the J gene TRBJ2-4, with no clear D. CDR3 length: 13 amino acids. Germline V gene lookup returns CDR1 MNHEY and CDR2 SMNVEV (reference sequence). Trimming removed 2 bases from V and 10 bases from J, with 12 bases in between. CDR3 in DNA: TGTGCCAGCAGTTTAACCGCCGGAGCTATTCAGTACTTC. Translated, it gives CASSLTAGAIQYF.

This clone has just a few counts. The CDR3 DNA reads as TGTGCCAGCAGCGTAGGCGGGGGGCTTAGGTCACCCCTCCACTTT. Encoded protein: CASSVGGGLRSPLHF. The rearrangement uses TRBV9 and TRBJ1-6, with D perhaps matching TRBD1 (6 bases). V was clipped by 0 bases and J by 10 bases, with 14 bases between them. The CDR3 length is 15 residues. Germline assignment: CDR1 SGDLS and CDR2 YYNGEE.

This chain connects TRBV10-3 to TRBJ1-5; unclear D gene. V lost 2 bases and J 1 base, leaving 9 bases between the germline ends. This CDR3 comprises 15 residues. Germline values: CDR1 ENHRY, CDR2 SYGVKD. The CDR3 DNA reads TGTGCCATCAGTGAGAACAGTATCAGCAATCAGCCCCAGCATTTT. Protein: CAISENSISNQPQHF.

J is TRBJ2-1 and V is TRBV7-6; 9 bases match TRBD2. Germline CDR1 and CDR2: SGHVS and FNYEAQ. V lost 5 bases and J lost 4; bases outside the gene matches: 6. CDR3 size: 15 residues. CDR3 sequence reads: CASSLSGGYYNEQFF. CDR3 in DNA: TGTGCCAGCAGCCTCAGCGGGGGGTATTACAATGAGCAGTTCTTC.

V is TRBV5-1 and J is TRBJ2-1, with D possibly matching TRBD2 (5 bases). The CDR3 is 13 amino acids. The germline gives CDR1 SGHRS, CDR2 YFSETQ. Trimming took 0 bases from V and 8 from J, leaving 9 bases between them. The CDR3 DNA follows: TGCGCCAGCAGCTTGGCCACTAGGGATGAGCAGTTCTTC. Translation gives CASSLATRDEQFF. Supplemented by reference TRBV5-1 and TRBJ2-1, the full variable domain reads KAGVTQTPRYLIKTRGQQVTLSCSPISGHRSVSWYQQTPGQGLQFLFEYFSETQRNKGNFPGRFSGRQFSNSRSEMNVSTLELGDSALYLCASSLATRDEQFFGPGTRLTVL.

The chain combines TRBV14 with TRBJ2-1; D may be TRBD1 (5 bases). CDR1 is SGHDN, CDR2 FVKESK, per germline. Trimming pared 2 bases from V and 5 bases from J, leaving 7 bases between. This CDR3 comprises 13 residues. CDR3 nucleotide sequence: TGTGCCAGCAGCCAACAGACAGACAATGAGCAGTTCTTC. Translated, it gives CASSQQTDNEQFF.

The chain links TRBV29-1 to TRBJ1-5, with 7 bases identical to TRBD1. This CDR3 has 13 amino acids. Germline CDR1 is SQVTM and CDR2 is ANQGSEA. The junction had 6 bases not matched to a gene; V was cut back by 7 bases and J by 3 bases. The CDR3: CSASRGSNQPQHF. The CDR3 bases are TGCAGCGCGAGCAGGGGGTCCAATCAGCCCCAGCATTTT. Full variable domain (missing parts from reference TRBV29-1 and TRBJ1-5): SAVISQKPSRDICQRGTSLTIQCQVDSQVTMMFWYRQQPGQSLTLIATANQGSEATYESGFVIDKFPISRPNLTFSTLTVSNMSPEDSSIYLCSASRGSNQPQHFGDGTRLSIL.

The chain joins TRBV11-2 to TRBJ2-1; D is perhaps TRBD2 (5 bases). This CDR3 spans 13 amino acids. The V gene's germline CDR1 is SGHAT and CDR2 FQNNGV. The germline V and J ends were trimmed by 4 bases and 9 bases, with 13 bases remaining between them. The CDR3 region has the DNA TGTGCCAGCAGCTCACTCACTCGGGGTGAGCAGTTCTTC. As protein: CASSSLTRGEQFF.

The chain couples TRBV25-1 to TRBJ2-2; no definite D call. From germline, CDR1 is MGHDK and CDR2 SYGVNS. This CDR3 comprises 16 residues. The V gene lost 3 bases and the J gene lost 0 bases, with 11 bases spanning the gap. CDR3 sequence reads: CASSDPLLSNTGELFF. In DNA, the CDR3 is TGTGCCAGCAGTGACCCCCTCTTATCGAACACCGGGGAGCTGTTTTTT. The full variable domain, in which reference TRBV25-1 and TRBJ2-2 provide the parts outside the CDR3, is EADIYQTPRYLVIGTGKKITLECSQTMGHDKMYWYQQDPGMELHLIHYSYGVNSTEKGDLSSESTVSRIRTEHFPLTLESARPSHTSQYLCASSDPLLSNTGELFFGEGSRLTVL.

This chain joins TRBV6-1 and TRBJ1-3; D remains ambiguous. This CDR3 is built from 14 residues. Germline V gene lookup returns CDR1 MNHNS and CDR2 SASEGT. The V end lost 6 bases, the J end lost 2 bases, and 11 bases lay between the germline ends. CDR3 coding DNA: TGTGCCAGCAGCCTGCCGAGCCCTGGAAACACCATATATTTT. This sequence encodes CASSLPSPGNTIYF.

The chain recombines TRBV5-1 with TRBJ2-7; D remains unclear. The CDR3 sequence is 13 residues long. Germline V gene sequence: CDR1 SGHRS, CDR2 YFSETQ. V lost 0 bases and J 3 bases, leaving 7 bases between the germline ends. CDR3: CASSLALGYEQYV. The DNA for the CDR3 is TGCGCCAGCAGCTTGGCCTTGGGCTACGAGCAGTACGTC.

V is TRBV7-3 and J is TRBJ1-1; unclear D gene. This CDR3 contains 13 residues. Trimming took off 2 bases at V and 1 base at J, with 5 bases between the two ends. The germline V gene has CDR1 SGHTA and CDR2 FQGTGA. CDR3 residues: CASSLSKNTEAFF. CDR3 in DNA: TGTGCCAGCAGCTTATCAAAGAACACTGAAGCTTTCTTT.

This chain joins TRBV5-4 and TRBJ2-1, with TRBD2 matching over 10 bases. Germline values: CDR1 SGHNT, CDR2 YYREEE (reference sequence). Trimming removed 0 bases from V and 8 bases from J; junction bases left unmatched: 11. The CDR3 sequence is 17 residues long. DNA for the CDR3: TGTGCCAGCAGCTTGGGTCTAGCGGGAGATTTTTTACATGAGCAGTTCTTC. This sequence encodes CASSLGLAGDFLHEQFF.

There are a few counts of this clone. The V gene is TRBV7-9, the J gene TRBJ2-5, with a weak D call TRBD2 (6 bases). The ends were cut back, 3 bases at V and 7 bases at J, with 21 bases in the middle. The CDR3 has 16 amino acids. CDR1 and CDR2 from the germline V gene are SEHNR and FQNEAQ (reference sequence). CDR3 in DNA: TGTGCCAGCAGCTTGGGTTCCGGGGGACCCGGCGGGACCCAGTACTTC. It encodes CASSLGSGGPGGTQYF.

V gene TRBV9 combines with J gene TRBJ2-6, with 9 bases fitting TRBD2. Per germline, CDR1 SGDLS and CDR2 YYNGEE. V lost 1 base and J lost 2; bases outside the gene matches: 7. CDR3 length: 18 residues. The CDR3, as DNA: TGTGCCAGCAGCGTAAGAGTGGCGGGGGGGCCTGGGGCCAACGTCCTGACTTTC. Translating it yields CASSVRVAGGPGANVLTF. Combining the CDR3 with reference TRBV9 and TRBJ2-6 gives the whole variable domain DSGVTQTPKHLITATGQRVTLRCSPRSGDLSVYWYQQSLDQGLQFLIQYYNGEERAKGNILERFSAQQFPDLHSELNLSSLELGDSALYFCASSVRVAGGPGANVLTFGAGSRLTVL.

The chain recombines TRBV4-1 with TRBJ2-4; a weak D match, TRBD1 (5 bases). The CDR3 totals 16 residues. Germline assignment: CDR1 MGHRA and CDR2 YSYEKL. Trimming pared 3 bases from V and 2 bases from J, leaving 14 bases between. Here the CDR3 DNA reads TGCGCCAGCAGCCAGCCAGGAAAGGGGACCAAAAACATTCAGTACTTC. Amino acid sequence: CASSQPGKGTKNIQYF.

V and J are TRBV27 and TRBJ1-1; 7 nucleotides match TRBD1. This CDR3 is built from 15 residues. In germline, CDR1 is MNHEY, CDR2 SMNVEV (reference sequence). The J segment lost 1 base and the V segment lost 5 bases, leaving 7 bases of the junction unmatched. The CDR3 region has the DNA TGTGCCAGCAGTCTCGGGACAGACCAGAACACTGAAGCTTTCTTT. Amino acids: CASSLGTDQNTEAFF.

The CDR3: CASTGFRGYTF. CDR3 bases: TGTGCCAGCACCGGGTTTCGTGGCTACACCTTC. V gene TRBV5-4 combines with J gene TRBJ1-2; the D is unclear. Germline V gene data show CDR1 as SGHNT and CDR2 as YYREEE (reference sequence). V gave up 6 bases and J gave up 7 bases, with 10 bases separating them. The length of the CDR3 is 11 residues. Combining the CDR3 with reference TRBV5-4 and TRBJ1-2 gives the whole variable domain ETGVTQSPTHLIKTRGQQVTLRCSSQSGHNTVSWYQQALGQGPQFIFQYYREEENGRGNFPPRFSGLQFPNYSSELNVNALELDDSALYLCASTGFRGYTFGSGTRLTVV.

The rearrangement uses TRBV4-2 and TRBJ1-5; D gene ambiguous. Trimming shortened V by 2 bases and J by 0 bases, and 8 bases separated the two germline ends. Germline CDR1 is LGHNA and CDR2 is YNFKEQ. The CDR3 consists of 15 residues. The CDR3 here is CASSQTQYSNQPQHF. The CDR3 nucleotides are TGTGCCAGCAGCCAAACCCAGTATAGCAATCAGCCCCAGCATTTT.

The chain has TRBV9 and TRBJ2-1; the match to TRBD1 covers 7 bases. The CDR3 has 16 amino acids. CDR1 and CDR2 (germline): SGDLS, YYNGEE. Trimming took 3 bases from V and 1 from J; bases not matched to a gene: 7. As DNA, the CDR3 is TGTGCCAGCAGCGCCAGAGGACAGGAGTCCTACAATGAGCAGTTCTTC. The encoded protein is CASSARGQESYNEQFF.

This chain joins TRBV28 and TRBJ1-5; no clear D gene. Germline V gene lookup returns CDR1 MDHEN and CDR2 SYDVKM. The CDR3 spans 16 residues. The V end was cut by 5 bases, the J end by 8 bases, with 22 bases between. The CDR3 bases are TGTGCCAGCAGTGCTACTCGACGGGAATCTGGGAAGCCCCAGCATTTT. As protein: CASSATRRESGKPQHF.

The chain recombines TRBV15 with TRBJ2-5; 11 bases line up with TRBD2. The V gene's germline CDR1 is LNHNV and CDR2 YYDKDF (reference sequence). CDR3 length: 14 residues. After removal of 6 bases from V and 3 bases from J, the junction contained 3 bases not matched to a gene. Here the CDR3 DNA reads TGTGCCACCAGACTGACTAGCGGGGAAGAGACCCAGTACTTC. Amino acid sequence: CATRLTSGEETQYF.